The next 17 T cell receptor beta chains were all read from a single sample in a study of blood T cell repertoires in COVID-19. TCRdb keeps only in-frame clones here, not all; method: immunoSEQ multiplex PCR. The profile shows 250,000 to 350,000 clones, roughly 90% of them singletons. Sequencing input: peripheral blood. The receptor set was obtained from a woman aged 40 to 55 who had recovered from COVID-19.

The J gene is TRBJ2-7, the V gene TRBV10-3; D remains ambiguous. Trimming left V 2 bases short and J 5 bases short, with 16 bases between. The CDR3 totals 15 residues. CDR1 and CDR2 from the germline V gene are ENHRY and SYGVKD. The CDR3: CAISEGSAARHEQYF. DNA for the CDR3: TGTGCCATCAGTGAGGGCAGCGCGGCGCGACACGAGCAGTACTTC.

This sequence joins TRBV9 and TRBJ2-2; no clear D gene. CDR1 and CDR2 (germline): SGDLS, YYNGEE. The CDR3 is 12 residues long. Trimming left V 4 bases short and J 3 bases short, with 4 bases between. In nucleotides, the CDR3 is TGTGCCAGCAGCTCCTACACCGGGGAGCTGTTTTTT. This sequence encodes CASSSYTGELFF.

The chain uses TRBV29-1 and TRBJ1-2, with D tentatively TRBD1 (5 bases). CDR3 size: 13 residues. Germline-derived CDR1 and CDR2 are SQVTM and ANQGSEA. V was shortened by 6 bases and J by 8 bases, with 19 bases between the two germline ends. The CDR3 is CSVAGTPTIGYTF. In DNA form, the CDR3 reads TGCAGCGTCGCTGGGACTCCGACAATAGGCTACACCTTC. Based on the CDR3 plus reference TRBV29-1 and TRBJ1-2, the full variable domain is SAVISQKPSRDICQRGTSLTIQCQVDSQVTMMFWYRQQPGQSLTLIATANQGSEATYESGFVIDKFPISRPNLTFSTLTVSNMSPEDSSIYLCSVAGTPTIGYTFGSGTRLTVV.

The chain links TRBV18 to TRBJ2-3, with TRBD2 matching over 10 bases. Germline CDR1 KGHSH, CDR2 LQKENI. V gave up 5 bases and J gave up 2 bases; unmatched junction bases: 7. CDR3 length: 16 residues. The CDR3 region is CASSVVAGGLTDTQYF. For the CDR3, the DNA is TGTGCCAGCTCAGTGGTAGCGGGAGGACTCACAGATACGCAGTATTTT.

This clone counts as medium-sized. The gene calls are TRBV6-1 and TRBJ2-7, with D hard to call. The germline V gene has CDR1 MNHNS and CDR2 SASEGT. The V gene lost 2 bases and the J gene lost 4 bases, with 15 bases spanning the gap. CDR3 length: 15 residues. The CDR3 coding sequence is TGTGCCAGCAGTGAATATTTGTGGTGGGCTTACGAGCAGTACTTC. It codes for CASSEYLWWAYEQYF.

The chain has TRBV27 and TRBJ2-3; 12 positions agree with TRBD2. Germline CDR1 is MNHEY and CDR2 is SMNVEV (reference sequence). The CDR3 has 16 amino acids. The V segment lost 5 bases and the J segment 2 bases; nucleotides outside the gene matches: 5. CDR3 loop: CASSPWTSGVTDTQYF. The DNA of the CDR3 is TGTGCCAGCAGTCCCTGGACTAGCGGGGTCACAGATACGCAGTATTTT.

The V call is TRBV7-9, the J call TRBJ2-2, with TRBD1 matching over 9 bases. Germline loops: CDR1 SEHNR, CDR2 FQNEAQ (reference sequence). Trimming removed 5 bases from V and 1 base from J; junction bases left unmatched: 8. The CDR3 is 17 residues long. In DNA form, the CDR3 reads TGTGCCAGCAGCCCACCCGGGGGACAGGGGAACACCGGGGAGCTGTTTTTT. Translation gives CASSPPGGQGNTGELFF. The entire variable domain, with the rest obtained from reference TRBV7-9 and TRBJ2-2, is as follows: DTGVSQNPRHKITKRGQNVTFRCDPISEHNRLYWYRQTLGQGPEFLTYFQNEAQLEKSRLLSDRFSAERPKGSFSTLEIQRTEQGDSAMYLCASSPPGGQGNTGELFFGEGSRLTVL.

This chain uses TRBV7-9 with TRBJ1-3; weak D call: TRBD1 (5 bases). Per germline, CDR1 SEHNR and CDR2 FQNEAQ (reference sequence). The V and J ends lost 0 bases and 0 bases respectively, with 9 bases between them. The CDR3 has 16 amino acids. CDR3 region: CASSLAGPFSGNTIYF. The CDR3 DNA reads as TGTGCCAGCAGCTTAGCGGGGCCCTTCTCTGGAAACACCATATATTTT.

This clone was seen just once. The chain recombines TRBV24-1 with TRBJ2-7; 8 nucleotides align to TRBD1. J was trimmed by 7 bases and V by 4 bases; bases with no gene match: 5. This CDR3 is built from 13 residues. CDR1 is KGHDR, CDR2 SFDVKD, per germline. CDR3 nucleotide sequence: TGTGCCACCAGTGAGAGGACAGGGTGGGAGCAGTACTTC. Translation gives CATSERTGWEQYF.

This clone has just a few counts. This CDR3 is also generated by other DNA sequences in the sample. This chain joins TRBV7-9 and TRBJ1-1, with TRBD1 matching 7 bases. V gave up 1 base and J gave up 2 bases; unmatched junction bases: 1. This CDR3 spans 14 amino acids. The germline CDR1 and CDR2 sequences are SEHNR and FQNEAQ (reference sequence). The CDR3 reads CASSLEGANTEAFF. CDR3 DNA sequence: TGTGCCAGCAGCTTAGAGGGGGCAAACACTGAAGCTTTCTTT.

The V gene is TRBV7-8, the J gene TRBJ2-1, with TRBD2 matching 8 bases. Germline assignment: CDR1 SGHVS and CDR2 FQNEAQ. V lost 5 bases and J lost 4; bases outside the gene matches: 7. This CDR3 spans 15 amino acids. Written as DNA, the CDR3 is TGTGCCAGCAGCCAGGCGGGACTAGGATACAATGAGCAGTTCTTC. Encoded protein: CASSQAGLGYNEQFF.

Here the CDR3 DNA reads TGTGCCAGCAGTTACGCTCCGGGAGGTGGCACAGATACGCAGTATTTT. This translates into CASSYAPGGGTDTQYF. This chain links TRBV6-6 with TRBJ2-3, with TRBD2 matching 7 bases. The germline V gene has CDR1 MNHNY and CDR2 SVGAGI (reference sequence). Trimming took 2 bases from V and 1 from J; bases not matched to a gene: 6. This CDR3 has 16 residues.

As DNA, the CDR3 is TGTGCCAGCAGCGTCGGCGGGATAAGCACAGATACGCAGTATTTT. Protein: CASSVGGISTDTQYF. This chain uses TRBV9 with TRBJ2-3; D is possibly TRBD2 (6 bases). Germline CDR1 reads SGDLS; CDR2 reads YYNGEE. The CDR3 has 15 amino acids. Trimming took 2 bases from V and 0 from J, leaving 10 bases between them.

The rearrangement links TRBV30 to TRBJ2-7; 15 positions match TRBD2. Per the germline V gene, CDR1 is GTSNPN and CDR2 is SVGIG (reference sequence). The CDR3 sequence is 15 residues long. J was trimmed by 5 bases and V by 4 bases; bases with no gene match: 6. CDR3 sequence (DNA): TGTGCCTGGACCTCTGGACTAGCGGGAGGGCACGAGCAGTACTTC. Its protein is CAWTSGLAGGHEQYF.

This clone has just a few counts. V and J are TRBV7-9 and TRBJ2-3; 9 nucleotides match TRBD2. This CDR3 is 16 amino acids long. CDR1 is SEHNR and CDR2 is FQNEAQ in the germline V gene (reference sequence). With V trimmed by 1 base and J by 2 bases, 4 bases remained unmatched. CDR3 nucleotides: TGTGCCAGCAGCTTAGGCGGGAGGGCCCCCACAGATACGCAGTATTTT. Protein product: CASSLGGRAPTDTQYF.

The chain joins TRBV5-1 to TRBJ2-2; TRBD2 is a possible D gene (6 bases). The CDR3 contains 15 residues. Germline V gene lookup returns CDR1 SGHRS and CDR2 YFSETQ. CDR3 DNA: TGCCCAACCCCGGAGGGCCGGGATGGCACCGGGGAGCTGTTTTTT. As protein: CPTPEGRDGTGELFF.

CDR3 DNA sequence: TGTGCCAGTAGTATCCTGGGGGGGGACTACAATGAGCAGTTCTTC. This gives the protein CASSILGGDYNEQFF. The chain has TRBV19 and TRBJ2-1, with 7 bases lining up with TRBD2. With 3 bases clipped from V and 3 bases from J, the junction kept 5 bases outside the gene matches. The CDR3 runs to 15 residues. Germline-derived CDR1 and CDR2 are LNHDA and SQIVND (reference sequence).